This is a list of T cell receptor beta chains from one sample in a study of neurological immune-mediated disorders. TCRdb re-called the 5' RACE reads with MiXCR, one entry per CDR3 protein. In the table there are about 30,000 distinct CDR3 sequences, roughly a sixth of which are singletons. Sequenced input: CD4+ T cells from blood. Every receptor here comes from a female donor with HTLV-1-associated myelopathy (HAM/TSP). CDR3s leave out the opening cysteine and the closing phenylalanine or tryptophan. Each record gives: V gene, J gene, CDR3 protein.

TRBV7-2	TRBJ1-1	ASSLGFGDEAF
TRBV20-1	TRBJ2-5	SARGDRGETQY
TRBV28	TRBJ2-7	ASSPSGTDYEQY
TRBV20-1	TRBJ1-2	SATQGHPYGYT
TRBV18	TRBJ2-3	ASSPGTGITDTQY
TRBV7-9	TRBJ1-5	ASSLVWGQPQH
TRBV7-2	TRBJ2-4	ASSLSGQGVLYIQY
TRBV12-3/TRBV12-4	TRBJ2-3	ASSPQLGSEQY
TRBV3-1	TRBJ1-1	ANSLDDTEAF
TRBV20-1	TRBJ2-3	SPREDDIFRTDTQY
TRBV5-1	TRBJ1-6	ASSLGGNKSPLH
TRBV10-3	TRBJ1-3	AITGDSGNTIY
TRBV5-1	TRBJ1-1	ASSLKGGTEAF
TRBV5-1	TRBJ2-1	ASSLRGTYNEQF
TRBV6-1	TRBJ1-1	ASSEAWRTENTEAF
TRBV2	TRBJ2-7	ASTLQGAREQY
TRBV29-1	TRBJ2-4	SVATGGKNIQY
TRBV20-1	TRBJ2-7	SASGLAGLYEQY
TRBV10-3	TRBJ2-5	AISPASAGEPETQY
TRBV10-3	TRBJ2-1	AISGRTSGITYNEQF
TRBV20-1	TRBJ2-1	SASAGASYNEQF
TRBV2	TRBJ1-6	ASRQEPLGNSPLH
TRBV7-6	TRBJ1-3	ASSRGRTSGNTIY
TRBV20-1	TRBJ2-1	SARDLSGTYNEQF
TRBV5-1	TRBJ1-2	ASSPGTVNYGYT
TRBV5-1	TRBJ1-2	ASSQDGAYGYT
TRBV2	TRBJ1-2	ASTPGPYGYT
TRBV12-3/TRBV12-4	TRBJ2-5	ASSPAGTEVETQY
TRBV18	TRBJ1-3	ASSPPGVSASGNTIY
TRBV7-9	TRBJ2-7	ASIGDRGHEQY
TRBV11-2	TRBJ2-7	ASTSKGRGGSYYEQY
TRBV2	TRBJ2-3	ASSETTGIANTQY
TRBV16	TRBJ1-6	ASSRATVNNSPLH
TRBV18	TRBJ2-2	ASSRTGGANTGELF
TRBV6-6	TRBJ1-4	ATLDRGPWNEKLF
TRBV6-5	TRBJ2-2	ASRDRGWAGELF
TRBV5-6	TRBJ1-2	ASSLDGTRGYT
TRBV20-1	TRBJ2-5	SARPTIRGTQY
TRBV12-3/TRBV12-4	TRBJ2-3	ASSLEQSDTQY
TRBV5-5	TRBJ1-5	ASSLDVGGNQPQH